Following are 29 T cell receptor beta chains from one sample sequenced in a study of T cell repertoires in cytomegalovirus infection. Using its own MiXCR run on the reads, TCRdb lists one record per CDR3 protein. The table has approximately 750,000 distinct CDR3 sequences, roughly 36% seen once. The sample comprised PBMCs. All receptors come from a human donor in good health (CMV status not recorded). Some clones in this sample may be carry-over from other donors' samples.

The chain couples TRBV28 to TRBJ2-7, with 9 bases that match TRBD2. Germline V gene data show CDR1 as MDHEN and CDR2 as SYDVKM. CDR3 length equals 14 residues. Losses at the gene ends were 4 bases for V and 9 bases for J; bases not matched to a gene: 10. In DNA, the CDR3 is TGTGCCAGCAGTTGGAGGGCTAGCGGGGTCGGGCAGTACTTC. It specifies CASSWRASGVGQYF.

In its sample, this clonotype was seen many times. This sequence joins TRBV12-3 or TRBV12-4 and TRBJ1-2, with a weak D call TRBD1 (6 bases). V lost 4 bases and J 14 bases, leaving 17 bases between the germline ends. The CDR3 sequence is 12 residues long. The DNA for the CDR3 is TGTGCCAGCAGTTCGGGGGGGGCAGACTTAACCTTC. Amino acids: CASSSGGADLTF.

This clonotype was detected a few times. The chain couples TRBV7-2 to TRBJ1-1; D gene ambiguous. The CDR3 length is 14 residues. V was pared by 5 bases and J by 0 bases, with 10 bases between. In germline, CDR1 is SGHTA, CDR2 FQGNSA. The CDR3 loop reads CASSLVRMNTEAFF. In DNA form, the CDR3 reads TGTGCCAGCAGCCTAGTTAGAATGAACACTGAAGCTTTCTTT. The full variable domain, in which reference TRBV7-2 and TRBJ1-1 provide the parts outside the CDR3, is GAGVSQSPSNKVTEKGKDVELRCDPISGHTALYWYRQSLGQGLEFLIYFQGNSAPDKSGLPSDRFSAERTGGSVSTLTIQRTQQEDSAVYLCASSLVRMNTEAFFGQGTRLTVV.

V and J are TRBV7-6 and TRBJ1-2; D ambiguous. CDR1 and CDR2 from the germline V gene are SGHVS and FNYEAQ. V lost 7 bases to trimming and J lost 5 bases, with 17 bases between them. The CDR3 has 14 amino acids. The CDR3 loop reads CASTPAAVRYGYTF. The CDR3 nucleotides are TGTGCCAGCACTCCCGCCGCCGTGAGGTATGGCTACACCTTC.

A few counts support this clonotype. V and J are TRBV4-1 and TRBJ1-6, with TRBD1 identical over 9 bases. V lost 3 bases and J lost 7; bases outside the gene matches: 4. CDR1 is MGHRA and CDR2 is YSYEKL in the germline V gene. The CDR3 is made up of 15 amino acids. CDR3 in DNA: TGCGCCAGCAGCCAGGAAGGACAGGGGAATTCACCCCTCCACTTT. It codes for CASSQEGQGNSPLHF.

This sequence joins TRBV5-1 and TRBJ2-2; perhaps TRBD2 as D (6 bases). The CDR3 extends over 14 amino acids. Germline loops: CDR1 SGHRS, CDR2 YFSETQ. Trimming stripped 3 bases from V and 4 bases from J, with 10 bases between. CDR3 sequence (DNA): TGCGCCAGCAGCTCGATCGGGGGCACCGGGGAGCTGTTTTTT. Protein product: CASSSIGGTGELFF.

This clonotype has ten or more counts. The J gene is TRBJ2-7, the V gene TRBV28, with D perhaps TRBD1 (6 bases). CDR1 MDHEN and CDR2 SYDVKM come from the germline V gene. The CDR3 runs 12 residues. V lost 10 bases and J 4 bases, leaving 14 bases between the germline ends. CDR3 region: CATEGRGYEQYF. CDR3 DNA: TGTGCCACCGAGGGCAGGGGATACGAGCAGTACTTC.

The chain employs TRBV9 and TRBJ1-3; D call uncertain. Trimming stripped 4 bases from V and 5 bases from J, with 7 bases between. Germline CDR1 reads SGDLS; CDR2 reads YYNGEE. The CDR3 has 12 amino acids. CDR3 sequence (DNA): TGTGCCAGCAGCCCTTCGAGAAACACCATATATTTT. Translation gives CASSPSRNTIYF.

The CDR3 loop is CASRPERDTQYF. The CDR3 nucleotides are TGTGCCAGCAGGCCCGAGCGGGATACGCAGTATTTT. The chain combines TRBV2 with TRBJ2-3; D is possibly TRBD2 (5 bases). Trimming pared 6 bases from V and 6 bases from J, leaving 10 bases between. The CDR3 consists of 12 residues. The germline gives CDR1 SNHLY, CDR2 FYNNEI.

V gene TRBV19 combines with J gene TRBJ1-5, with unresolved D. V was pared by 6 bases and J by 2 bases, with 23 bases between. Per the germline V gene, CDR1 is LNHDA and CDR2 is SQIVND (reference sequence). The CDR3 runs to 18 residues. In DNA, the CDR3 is TGTGCCAGTAGGCCTTGGGGTCAGGTCCCTGGGGGCAATCAGCCCCAGCATTTT. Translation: CASRPWGQVPGGNQPQHF.

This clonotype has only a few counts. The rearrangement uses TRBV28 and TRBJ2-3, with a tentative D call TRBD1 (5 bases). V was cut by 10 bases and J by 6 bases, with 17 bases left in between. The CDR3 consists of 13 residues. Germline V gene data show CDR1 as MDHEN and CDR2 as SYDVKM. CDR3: CATDSGSTDTQYF. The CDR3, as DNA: TGTGCCACCGATTCAGGGTCCACGGATACGCAGTATTTT.

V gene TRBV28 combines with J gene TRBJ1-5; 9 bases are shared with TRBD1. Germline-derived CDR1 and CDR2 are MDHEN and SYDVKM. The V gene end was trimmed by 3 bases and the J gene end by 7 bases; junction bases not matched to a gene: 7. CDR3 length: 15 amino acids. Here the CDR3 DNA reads TGTGCCAGCAGTTTCGGGACAGGGTGGGGACAGCCCCAGCATTTT. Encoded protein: CASSFGTGWGQPQHF.

The CDR3 protein is CASSHRAATGELFF. The CDR3 coding sequence is TGTGCCAGCAGCCACCGGGCCGCAACCGGGGAGCTGTTTTTT. The chain employs TRBV14 and TRBJ2-2, with D unresolved. This CDR3 has 14 residues. Per the germline V gene, CDR1 is SGHDN and CDR2 is FVKESK. The V end was cut by 3 bases, the J end by 5 bases, with 10 bases between.

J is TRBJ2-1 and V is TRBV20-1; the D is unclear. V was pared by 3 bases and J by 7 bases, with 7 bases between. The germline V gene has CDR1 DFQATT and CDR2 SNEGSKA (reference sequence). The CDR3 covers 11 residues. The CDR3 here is CSASHGNEQFF. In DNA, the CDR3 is TGCAGTGCTAGCCACGGAAATGAGCAGTTCTTC.

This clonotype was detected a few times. Written as DNA, the CDR3 is TGTGCCAGCAGCTTTCGTGTGTGGGGACTAGCGGGAGGGTACACCGGGGAGCTGTTTTTT. It is translated as CASSFRVWGLAGGYTGELFF. This chain links TRBV7-2 with TRBJ2-2; 16 positions match TRBD2. There are 20 residues in the CDR3. V dropped 3 bases and J dropped 3; count of bases not matched to a gene: 10. CDR1 and CDR2 (germline): SGHTA, FQGNSA.

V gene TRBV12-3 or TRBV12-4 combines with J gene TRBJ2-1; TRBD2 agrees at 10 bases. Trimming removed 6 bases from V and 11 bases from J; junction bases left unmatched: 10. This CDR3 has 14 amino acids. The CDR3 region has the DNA TGTGCCAGCAGCTCAGGGGGACTAGCGAGGAAGCAGTTCTTC. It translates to CASSSGGLARKQFF.

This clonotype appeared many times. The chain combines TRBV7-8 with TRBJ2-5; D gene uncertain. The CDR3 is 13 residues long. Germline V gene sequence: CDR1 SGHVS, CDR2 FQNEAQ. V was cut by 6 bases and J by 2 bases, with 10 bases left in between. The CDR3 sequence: CASSPPSQETQYF. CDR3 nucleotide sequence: TGTGCCAGCAGTCCCCCCTCGCAAGAGACCCAGTACTTC. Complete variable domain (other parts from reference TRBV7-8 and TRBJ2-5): GAGVSQSPRYKVAKRGQDVALRCDPISGHVSLFWYQQALGQGPEFLTYFQNEAQLDKSGLPSDRFFAERPEGSVSTLKIQRTQQEDSAVYLCASSPPSQETQYFGPGTRLLVL.

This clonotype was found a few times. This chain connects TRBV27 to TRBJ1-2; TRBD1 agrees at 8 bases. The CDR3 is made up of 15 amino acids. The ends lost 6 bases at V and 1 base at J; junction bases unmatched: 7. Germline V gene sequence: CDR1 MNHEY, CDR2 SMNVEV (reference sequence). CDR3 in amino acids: CASRTTGDINYGYTF. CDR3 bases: TGTGCCAGCAGGACGACAGGGGACATTAACTATGGCTACACCTTC.

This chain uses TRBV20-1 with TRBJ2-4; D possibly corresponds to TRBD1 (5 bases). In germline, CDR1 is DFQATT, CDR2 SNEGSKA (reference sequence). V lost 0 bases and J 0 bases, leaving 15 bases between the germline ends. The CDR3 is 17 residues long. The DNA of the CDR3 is TGCAGTGCTAGAGATCAAGGGGAAACTCTAGCCAAAAACATTCAGTACTTC. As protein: CSARDQGETLAKNIQYF.

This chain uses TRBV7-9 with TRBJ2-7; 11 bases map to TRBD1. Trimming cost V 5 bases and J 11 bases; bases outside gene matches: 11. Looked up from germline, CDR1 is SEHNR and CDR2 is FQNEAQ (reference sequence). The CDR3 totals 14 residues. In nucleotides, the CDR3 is TGTGCCAGCAGCCTCGGACAGGGGGCGCCACGCAAGTACTTC. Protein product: CASSLGQGAPRKYF.

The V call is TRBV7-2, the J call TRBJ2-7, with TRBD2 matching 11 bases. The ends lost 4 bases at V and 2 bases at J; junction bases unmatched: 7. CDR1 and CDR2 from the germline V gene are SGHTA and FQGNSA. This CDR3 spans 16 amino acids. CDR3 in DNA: TGTGCCAGCAGCTCCCGACTAGCGGGACACACCTACGAGCAGTACTTC. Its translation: CASSSRLAGHTYEQYF.

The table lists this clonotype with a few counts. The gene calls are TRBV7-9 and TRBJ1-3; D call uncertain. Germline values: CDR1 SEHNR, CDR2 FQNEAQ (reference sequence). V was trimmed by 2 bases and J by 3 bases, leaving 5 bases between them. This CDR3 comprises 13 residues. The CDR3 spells CASSLNIGNTIYF. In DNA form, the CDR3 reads TGTGCCAGCAGCTTAAACATTGGAAACACCATATATTTT.

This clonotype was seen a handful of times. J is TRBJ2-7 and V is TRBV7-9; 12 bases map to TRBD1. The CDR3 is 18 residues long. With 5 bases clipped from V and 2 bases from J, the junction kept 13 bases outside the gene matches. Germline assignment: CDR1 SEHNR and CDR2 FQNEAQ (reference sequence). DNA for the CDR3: TGTGCCAGCAGCGTTCGTAAACTGGGACAGGGGGCCCCCTACGAGCAGTACTTC. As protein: CASSVRKLGQGAPYEQYF.

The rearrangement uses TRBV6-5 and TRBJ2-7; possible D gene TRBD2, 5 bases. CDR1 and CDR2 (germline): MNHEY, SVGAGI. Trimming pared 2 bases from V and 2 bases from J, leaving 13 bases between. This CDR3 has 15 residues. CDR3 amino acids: CASSYVGSLTYEQYF. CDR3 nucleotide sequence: TGTGCCAGCAGTTACGTAGGGAGCCTAACCTACGAGCAGTACTTC.

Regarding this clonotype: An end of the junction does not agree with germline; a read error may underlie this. CDR3: CATRDASSYEKYF. As DNA, the CDR3 is TGTGCCACGCGGGACGCGAGCTCCTACGAGAAGTACTTC. This chain links TRBV10-3 with TRBJ2-7, with D possibly being TRBD2 (6 bases). In germline, CDR1 is ENHRY, CDR2 SYGVKD. The CDR3 covers 13 residues.

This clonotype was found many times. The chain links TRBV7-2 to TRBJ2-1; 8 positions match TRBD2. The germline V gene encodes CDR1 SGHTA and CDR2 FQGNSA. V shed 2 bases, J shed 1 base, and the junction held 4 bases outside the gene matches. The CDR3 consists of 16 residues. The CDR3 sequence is CASSLRASGSYNEQFF. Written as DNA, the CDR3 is TGTGCCAGCAGCTTAAGAGCTAGCGGGTCCTACAATGAGCAGTTCTTC.

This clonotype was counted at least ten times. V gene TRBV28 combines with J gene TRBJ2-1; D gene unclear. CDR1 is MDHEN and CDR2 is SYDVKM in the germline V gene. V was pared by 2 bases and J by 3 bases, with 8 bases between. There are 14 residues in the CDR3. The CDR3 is CASSLETSYNEQFF. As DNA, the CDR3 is TGTGCCAGCAGTTTAGAGACAAGCTACAATGAGCAGTTCTTC.

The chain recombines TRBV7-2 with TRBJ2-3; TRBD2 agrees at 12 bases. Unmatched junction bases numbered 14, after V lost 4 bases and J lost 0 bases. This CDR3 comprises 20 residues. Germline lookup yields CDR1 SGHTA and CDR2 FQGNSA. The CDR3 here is CASSSIVRLAGAISTDTQYF. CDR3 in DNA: TGTGCCAGCAGCTCCATTGTCAGACTAGCGGGAGCGATTAGCACAGATACGCAGTATTTT.

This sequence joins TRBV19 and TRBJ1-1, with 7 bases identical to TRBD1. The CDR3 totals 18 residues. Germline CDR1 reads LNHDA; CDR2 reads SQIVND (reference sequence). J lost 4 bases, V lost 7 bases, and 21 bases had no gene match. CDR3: CASTPSGATGRGTTEAFF. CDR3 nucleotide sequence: TGTGCCAGTACCCCCAGTGGGGCGACAGGGAGGGGTACCACTGAAGCTTTCTTT. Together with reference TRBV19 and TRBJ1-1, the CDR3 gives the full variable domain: DGGITQSPKYLFRKEGQNVTLSCEQNLNHDAMYWYRQDPGQGLRLIYYSQIVNDFQKGDIAEGYSVSREKKESFPLTVTSAQKNPTAFYLCASTPSGATGRGTTEAFFGQGTRLTVV.